Listed below are T cell receptor beta chains from one sample, sequenced in a study of prognosis after radiotherapy for stage I lung cancer. Via MiXCR, TCRdb re-called the multiplex PCR reads, giving one row per CDR3 protein. The data hold fewer than 40,000 distinct CDR3 sequences, with around 30% observed a single time. The starting material was PBMCs, obtained before or after stereotactic body radiation therapy (not recorded which). The source of these receptors is a donor aged 50 or older with non-small cell lung cancer. Each CDR3 is given with its conserved first and last residue. Fields, in order: J gene, clone size, CDR3 length, V gene, D gene, CDR3 DNA, CDR3 protein. D genes are given only for firm matches. Clone sizes are given selectively: once, few, many, or a class where the clone is expanded.

j_call: TRBJ2-3; clone_size: many; cdr3_length: 15; v_call: TRBV7-2; d_call: TRBD2; cdr3_nt: TGTGCCAGCAGGGCCCCGGGACTAGCGACAGATACGCAGTATTTT; cdr3_aa: CASRAPGLATDTQYF
j_call: TRBJ2-7; clone_size: many; cdr3_length: 15; v_call: TRBV2; d_call: NA; cdr3_nt: TGTGCCAGCAGTCCGGGGGGCGGGACCTCCTACGAGCAGTACTTC; cdr3_aa: CASSPGGGTSYEQYF
j_call: TRBJ2-1; clone_size: NA; cdr3_length: 15; v_call: TRBV6-5; d_call: TRBD2; cdr3_nt: TGTGCCATCAGTTGTTCGGCTAGCGGGTCCAATGAGCAGTTCTTC; cdr3_aa: CAISCSASGSNEQFF
j_call: TRBJ2-7; clone_size: many; cdr3_length: 14; v_call: TRBV9; d_call: NA; cdr3_nt: TGTGCCAGCAGCGTATCTGGAGGGGGCGGGGAGCAGTACTTC; cdr3_aa: CASSVSGGGGEQYF
j_call: TRBJ1-2; clone_size: many; cdr3_length: 15; v_call: TRBV9; d_call: TRBD1; cdr3_nt: TGTGCCAGCAGCGGAGACAGGGGGCCTTCCTATGGCTACACCTTC; cdr3_aa: CASSGDRGPSYGYTF
j_call: TRBJ1-2; clone_size: many; cdr3_length: 15; v_call: TRBV4-1; d_call: NA; cdr3_nt: TGCGCCAGCAGCCAAACCGGGACGGCTAACTATGGCTACACCTTC; cdr3_aa: CASSQTGTANYGYTF
j_call: TRBJ2-7; clone_size: NA; cdr3_length: 12; v_call: TRBV27; d_call: TRBD1; cdr3_nt: TGTGCCAGCAGTTCGGACAGGGGGTGGCAGTACTTC; cdr3_aa: CASSSDRGWQYF
j_call: TRBJ1-1; clone_size: many; cdr3_length: 14; v_call: TRBV6-2/TRBV6-3; d_call: NA; cdr3_nt: TGTGCCAGCAGTGAACGTGGGGCGAACACTGAAGCTTTCTTT; cdr3_aa: CASSERGANTEAFF
j_call: TRBJ2-3; clone_size: many; cdr3_length: 12; v_call: TRBV5-6; d_call: NA; cdr3_nt: TGTGCCAGCAGCTTCTTCACAGATACGCAGTATTTT; cdr3_aa: CASSFFTDTQYF
j_call: TRBJ1-4; clone_size: NA; cdr3_length: 13; v_call: TRBV20-1; d_call: NA; cdr3_nt: TGCAGTGCTAGGGGGGGGGGGAATGAAAAACTGTTTTTT; cdr3_aa: CSARGGGNEKLFF
j_call: TRBJ2-7; clone_size: NA; cdr3_length: 15; v_call: TRBV28; d_call: NA; cdr3_nt: TGTGCCAGCAGAACATGGGAGGAGGGGCGCTACGAGCAGTACTTC; cdr3_aa: CASRTWEEGRYEQYF
j_call: TRBJ2-7; clone_size: many; cdr3_length: 13; v_call: TRBV20-1; d_call: NA; cdr3_nt: TGCAGTGCTAGACCTCCGGGAGAGTACGAGCAGTACTTC; cdr3_aa: CSARPPGEYEQYF
j_call: TRBJ1-5; clone_size: many; cdr3_length: 13; v_call: TRBV9; d_call: NA; cdr3_nt: TGTGCCAGCAGCGATGTGGGCAATCAGCCCCAGCATTTT; cdr3_aa: CASSDVGNQPQHF
j_call: TRBJ2-2; clone_size: NA; cdr3_length: 15; v_call: TRBV28; d_call: NA; cdr3_nt: TGTGCCAGCAGTTTACTGGGGGAACGGGCCGGGGAGCTGTTTTTT; cdr3_aa: CASSLLGERAGELFF
j_call: TRBJ2-1; clone_size: many; cdr3_length: 16; v_call: TRBV5-1; d_call: TRBD2; cdr3_nt: TGCGCCAGCAGCTGGGGACTAGCGGGGGCCTACAATGAGCAGTTCTTC; cdr3_aa: CASSWGLAGAYNEQFF
j_call: TRBJ2-3; clone_size: many; cdr3_length: 15; v_call: TRBV2; d_call: NA; cdr3_nt: TGTGCCAGCATGGGCGGAGGGGGCGGCACAGATACGCAGTATTTT; cdr3_aa: CASMGGGGGTDTQYF
j_call: TRBJ1-2; clone_size: many; cdr3_length: 14; v_call: TRBV28; d_call: NA; cdr3_nt: TGTGCCAGCAGTTTACTGGCAACTGTAGGTGGCTACACCTTC; cdr3_aa: CASSLLATVGGYTF
j_call: TRBJ2-5; clone_size: NA; cdr3_length: 13; v_call: TRBV9; d_call: NA; cdr3_nt: TGTGCCAGCAGCCGCGGGAATGACGAGACCCAGTACTTC; cdr3_aa: CASSRGNDETQYF
j_call: TRBJ1-5; clone_size: NA; cdr3_length: 18; v_call: TRBV15; d_call: TRBD1; cdr3_nt: TGTGCCACCAGCAGAAGGTGGACCCGACAGGGTAGGACTTTGACCCAGCATTTT; cdr3_aa: CATSRRWTRQGRTLTQHF
j_call: TRBJ2-7; clone_size: many; cdr3_length: 15; v_call: TRBV6-4; d_call: TRBD1; cdr3_nt: TGTGCCAGCAGTGAGAAGGGACAGGGGGCCTACGAGCAGTACTTC; cdr3_aa: CASSEKGQGAYEQYF
j_call: TRBJ2-5; clone_size: NA; cdr3_length: 15; v_call: TRBV4-2; d_call: NA; cdr3_nt: TGTGCCAGCAGCCAAGTGGCAGGGGTCGGGGAGACCCAGTACTTC; cdr3_aa: CASSQVAGVGETQYF
j_call: TRBJ2-5; clone_size: NA; cdr3_length: 15; v_call: TRBV11-3; d_call: NA; cdr3_nt: TGTGCCAGCAGCTTAGGCGCAGAGTACCAAGAGACCCAGTACTTC; cdr3_aa: CASSLGAEYQETQYF
j_call: TRBJ2-1; clone_size: many; cdr3_length: 15; v_call: TRBV20-1; d_call: TRBD1; cdr3_nt: TGCAGTGCTCCCGACAGGGCGTTCTCCTACAATGAGCAGTTCTTC; cdr3_aa: CSAPDRAFSYNEQFF
j_call: TRBJ2-7; clone_size: NA; cdr3_length: 16; v_call: TRBV27; d_call: NA; cdr3_nt: TGTGCCAGCAGTAATAACGGTAGGGCCCGTTCCTACGAGCAGTACTTC; cdr3_aa: CASSNNGRARSYEQYF
j_call: TRBJ1-1; clone_size: many; cdr3_length: 13; v_call: TRBV20-1; d_call: NA; cdr3_nt: TGCAGTGCTAGAGAAGATATGAACACTGAAGCTTTCTTT; cdr3_aa: CSAREDMNTEAFF
j_call: TRBJ2-2; clone_size: many; cdr3_length: 16; v_call: TRBV5-1; d_call: TRBD2; cdr3_nt: TGCGCCAGCAGCCCCGGGGGAGGGGACGGCACCGGGGAGCTGTTTTTT; cdr3_aa: CASSPGGGDGTGELFF
j_call: TRBJ1-5; clone_size: many; cdr3_length: 12; v_call: TRBV12-3/TRBV12-4; d_call: NA; cdr3_nt: TGTGCCAGCAGTAGAGGGGGTCAGCCCCAGCATTTT; cdr3_aa: CASSRGGQPQHF
j_call: TRBJ2-2; clone_size: many; cdr3_length: 15; v_call: TRBV5-6; d_call: TRBD2; cdr3_nt: TGTGCCAGCAGCTCTCTAGCGGGAGGGGGCGGGGAGCTGTTTTTT; cdr3_aa: CASSSLAGGGGELFF
j_call: TRBJ2-7; clone_size: NA; cdr3_length: 16; v_call: TRBV6-1; d_call: NA; cdr3_nt: TGTGCCAGCAGTGTGGGGGGAGGACCCCATTGGGACGAGCAGTACTTC; cdr3_aa: CASSVGGGPHWDEQYF
j_call: TRBJ2-3; clone_size: many; cdr3_length: 19; v_call: TRBV28; d_call: TRBD2; cdr3_nt: TGTGCCAGCAGTTTCGCGCAGTTTCGCCTAGCGGAGCGCACAGATACGCAGTATTTT; cdr3_aa: CASSFAQFRLAERTDTQYF
j_call: TRBJ2-3; clone_size: NA; cdr3_length: 14; v_call: TRBV3-1; d_call: NA; cdr3_nt: TGTGCCAGCAGCCAGGGTAGGGGCACAGATACGCAGTATTTT; cdr3_aa: CASSQGRGTDTQYF
j_call: TRBJ2-6; clone_size: many; cdr3_length: 14; v_call: TRBV5-6; d_call: NA; cdr3_nt: TGTGCCAGCAGCTTTGGGGCTGGGGCCAACGTCCTGACTTTC; cdr3_aa: CASSFGAGANVLTF
j_call: TRBJ2-7; clone_size: many; cdr3_length: 15; v_call: TRBV20-1; d_call: TRBD2; cdr3_nt: TGCAGTGCTAGAGATTGGGCTAGCGGTACCTACGAGCAGTACTTC; cdr3_aa: CSARDWASGTYEQYF
j_call: TRBJ2-7; clone_size: many; cdr3_length: 15; v_call: TRBV30; d_call: NA; cdr3_nt: TGTGCCTGGAAGACGGGCAGGAGCGGAATAGGCGAGCAGTACTTC; cdr3_aa: CAWKTGRSGIGEQYF
j_call: TRBJ1-4; clone_size: many; cdr3_length: 14; v_call: TRBV11-2; d_call: NA; cdr3_nt: TGTGCCAGCAGCTTAGTACAGGGAAATGAAAAACTGTTTTTT; cdr3_aa: CASSLVQGNEKLFF
j_call: TRBJ2-2; clone_size: few; cdr3_length: 14; v_call: TRBV6-1; d_call: TRBD1; cdr3_nt: TGTGCCAGCAGCGCTGACAGGGTTCCCGGTGAGCTGTTTTTT; cdr3_aa: CASSADRVPGELFF
j_call: TRBJ2-6; clone_size: few; cdr3_length: 16; v_call: TRBV4-2; d_call: NA; cdr3_nt: TGTGCCAGCAGCCAGGGAGAGAAATCTGGGGCCAACGTCCTGACTTTC; cdr3_aa: CASSQGEKSGANVLTF
j_call: TRBJ2-3; clone_size: many; cdr3_length: 15; v_call: TRBV15; d_call: NA; cdr3_nt: TGTGCCACCAGCGCCCCTAACCTAGCAACAGATACGCAGTATTTT; cdr3_aa: CATSAPNLATDTQYF
j_call: TRBJ2-7; clone_size: many; cdr3_length: 16; v_call: TRBV30; d_call: TRBD1; cdr3_nt: TGTGCCTGGAGTGTGACTACAGGGGGACTGGCTTACGAGCAGTACTTC; cdr3_aa: CAWSVTTGGLAYEQYF
j_call: TRBJ2-1; clone_size: many; cdr3_length: 14; v_call: TRBV3-1; d_call: NA; cdr3_nt: TGTGCCAGCAGGTGGGGAACGGGCTACAATGAGCAGTTCTTC; cdr3_aa: CASRWGTGYNEQFF
j_call: TRBJ2-1; clone_size: many; cdr3_length: 15; v_call: TRBV4-2; d_call: NA; cdr3_nt: TGTGCCAGCAGCCCCACCAAGGACCCCTGGAATGAGCAGTTCTTC; cdr3_aa: CASSPTKDPWNEQFF
j_call: TRBJ1-5; clone_size: many; cdr3_length: 18; v_call: TRBV19; d_call: TRBD1; cdr3_nt: TGTGCCAGTAGTAGACAGGGATCCTCAACCTCTAGCAATCAGCCCCAGCATTTT; cdr3_aa: CASSRQGSSTSSNQPQHF
j_call: TRBJ2-7; clone_size: many; cdr3_length: 13; v_call: TRBV30; d_call: NA; cdr3_nt: TGTGCCTGGAGTGTAAGCGGCACCTACGAGCAGTACTTC; cdr3_aa: CAWSVSGTYEQYF
j_call: TRBJ2-1; clone_size: many; cdr3_length: 14; v_call: TRBV12-3/TRBV12-4; d_call: NA; cdr3_nt: TGTGCCAGCAGGGAAGGGACCCCCGGAGGGGAGCAGTTCTTC; cdr3_aa: CASREGTPGGEQFF
j_call: TRBJ1-1; clone_size: few; cdr3_length: 14; v_call: TRBV5-1; d_call: NA; cdr3_nt: TGCGCCAGCAGCTTGGACCCCGGGGGCACTGAAGCTTTCTTT; cdr3_aa: CASSLDPGGTEAFF
j_call: TRBJ2-7; clone_size: many; cdr3_length: 15; v_call: TRBV7-9; d_call: TRBD2; cdr3_nt: TGTGCCAGCAGCTCGTGGACTAGCGGGAGTTACGAGCAGTACTTC; cdr3_aa: CASSSWTSGSYEQYF
j_call: TRBJ2-2; clone_size: NA; cdr3_length: 13; v_call: TRBV6-2/TRBV6-3; d_call: NA; cdr3_nt: TGTGCCAGCAGTTCTTTGCCCACCGGGGAGCTGTTTTTT; cdr3_aa: CASSSLPTGELFF
j_call: TRBJ1-6; clone_size: many; cdr3_length: 17; v_call: TRBV6-1; d_call: NA; cdr3_nt: TGTGCCAGCAGCCAAGGACAGACGAGCTCCTATAATTCACCCCTCCACTTT; cdr3_aa: CASSQGQTSSYNSPLHF
j_call: TRBJ2-7; clone_size: NA; cdr3_length: 14; v_call: TRBV24-1; d_call: TRBD2; cdr3_nt: TGTGCCACCAGTGCCTCTAGCGGGAGAGACGAGCAGTACTTC; cdr3_aa: CATSASSGRDEQYF
j_call: TRBJ2-2; clone_size: NA; cdr3_length: 16; v_call: TRBV6-4; d_call: TRBD2; cdr3_nt: TGTGCCACCGACCGGGGACTAGCGGGAGGTACCGGGGAGCTGTTTTTT; cdr3_aa: CATDRGLAGGTGELFF
j_call: TRBJ2-7; clone_size: many; cdr3_length: 14; v_call: TRBV12-3/TRBV12-4; d_call: TRBD1; cdr3_nt: TGTGCCAGCACCACCACCAGGGGGCTGTACGAGCAGTACTTC; cdr3_aa: CASTTTRGLYEQYF
j_call: TRBJ1-1; clone_size: NA; cdr3_length: 15; v_call: TRBV6-1; d_call: TRBD1; cdr3_nt: TGTGCCAGCATCCCCCCCGGGACAGGGGGAACTGAAGCTTTCTTT; cdr3_aa: CASIPPGTGGTEAFF
j_call: TRBJ2-5; clone_size: many; cdr3_length: 14; v_call: TRBV3-1; d_call: NA; cdr3_nt: TGTGCCAGCAGCCACGGATTCCAGGTGGAGACCCAGTACTTC; cdr3_aa: CASSHGFQVETQYF
j_call: TRBJ2-1; clone_size: many; cdr3_length: 18; v_call: TRBV7-9; d_call: TRBD2; cdr3_nt: TGTGCCAGCAGCCGTACGGGACTAGCGGGAGGGGGCTACAATGAGCAGTTCTTC; cdr3_aa: CASSRTGLAGGGYNEQFF
j_call: TRBJ2-7; clone_size: many; cdr3_length: 14; v_call: TRBV27; d_call: TRBD1; cdr3_nt: TGTGCCAGCAGTTACCGGACAGGGATCTACGAGCAGTACTTC; cdr3_aa: CASSYRTGIYEQYF